The clone carrying this TCR beta chain has more than one count but fewer than ten. This specimen belongs to a study of human T cells and chemical hapten exposure. The CDR3 spans 16 residues. CDR1 and CDR2 (germline): SEHNR, FQNEAQ (reference sequence). V lost 3 bases and J 3 bases, leaving 16 bases between the germline ends. Using its own MiXCR run on the RACE reads, TCRdb lists one record per CDR3 protein. The data contain some 350,000 distinct CDR3 sequences, approximately 6.9% of them singletons. Described time point: patch test 1, 2 weeks after DPC sensitization. Specified treatment: therapeutic diphenylcyclopropenone sensitization with weekly scalp DPC.

The sequencing here drew on whole blood, taken in connection with sensitization to the hapten diphenylcyclopropenone (DPC). The rearrangement joins TRBV7-9 to TRBJ2-3; either TRBD1 or TRBD2 may fit D (5 bases each). This receptor was obtained from a woman in her late teens or twenties with alopecia areata. Some clones in this sample may be carry-over from other donors' samples. The CDR3 DNA sequence: TGTGCCAGCAGCTTGTTGAGGGGCGCTTTGACAGATACGCAGTATTTT. It translates to CASSLLRGALTDTQYF.